The T cell receptor (beta chain) described here comes from a study of OX40 agonist ivuxolimab in advanced cancers. Across the whole study: The study enrolled dose-escalation patients with hepatocellular carcinoma, melanoma, renal cell or head and neck cancer. Those enrolled were 80% to 85% male, with a mean age of around 60 years and ages from roughly 20 to 85.

Clones were read by immunoSEQ multiplex PCR, and TCRdb kept only the in-frame ones, dropping some. Of approximately 33,000 clones in the sample, about nine tenths were seen once. Germline CDR1 reads SQVTM; CDR2 reads ANQGSEA. This CDR3 contains 12 residues. V was clipped by 6 bases and J by 2 bases; unmatched bases: 3. The receptor's source is an adult with an advanced solid tumor such as melanoma, head and neck, liver or kidney cancer. The gene calls are TRBV29-1 and TRBJ2-7; 8 bases match TRBD1. Sequencing used CD4+ or CD8+ T cells sorted from blood, obtained in a trial of the OX40 agonist ivuxolimab. The CDR3 here is CSVRTGPYEQYF. The CDR3 bases are TGCAGCGTGAGGACAGGGCCCTACGAGCAGTACTTC.